These T cell receptor beta chains were read from a single sample in a study of cytomegalovirus exposure and HLA in healthy donors. Using immunoSEQ multiplex PCR, the repertoire was profiled, and TCRdb retains in-frame clones only, with some absent. Among 90,000 or so clones listed, around 82% were seen once. The sequencing input was PBMCs. All receptors derive from a man under 40 in good health and CMV-seropositive. The CDR3 runs from the conserved cysteine through the conserved F or W. The order of the fields is J gene, V gene, D gene, clone size, CDR3 protein, CDR3 DNA. D genes are given only for firm matches. Rows may omit the clone size; those that give it use once, few, many or a size class.

TRBJ2-7	TRBV5-6	NA	few	CASSLKPQGAYEQYF	TGTGCCAGCAGCTTGAAGCCGCAGGGTGCCTACGAGCAGTACTTC
TRBJ2-7	TRBV10-3	TRBD2	NA	CAISDRGSQGQYF	TGTGCCATCAGTGATCGCGGGAGCCAGGGGCAGTACTTC
TRBJ2-1	TRBV15	TRBD1	NA	CATSSDRDRAVRAVYNEQFF	TGTGCCACCAGCTCCGACCGGGACAGGGCCGTTCGGGCAGTCTACAATGAGCAGTTCTTC
TRBJ2-7	TRBV10-3	NA	NA	CAISAYRATSYEQYF	TGTGCCATCAGTGCTTACAGGGCAACCTCCTACGAGCAGTACTTC
TRBJ2-7	TRBV18	TRBD1	NA	CASSLQQGAYEQYF	TGTGCCAGCTCACTACAACAGGGGGCCTACGAGCAGTACTTC
TRBJ2-2	TRBV7-6	NA	NA	CASSPKLETGELFF	TGTGCCAGCAGCCCAAAGTTGGAGACCGGGGAGCTGTTTTTT
TRBJ2-1	TRBV2	TRBD2	NA	CASRTGTSNEQFF	TGTGCCAGCAGGACCGGGACTAGCAATGAGCAGTTCTTC
TRBJ2-5	TRBV7-9	TRBD1	NA	CASSHSLSTGTEEETQYF	TGTGCCAGCAGCCACAGCCTGAGTACCGGGACAGAAGAAGAGACCCAGTACTTC
TRBJ2-7	TRBV14	NA	once	CASSQAYSRYEQYF	TGTGCCAGCAGCCAAGCATACAGCCGCTACGAGCAGTACTTC
TRBJ2-1	TRBV6-6	TRBD2	NA	CASSYSVSGGEQFF	TGTGCCAGCAGTTACTCGGTGTCGGGGGGTGAGCAGTTCTTC
TRBJ1-2	TRBV28	NA	NA	CASSAQGYYGYAF	TGTGCCAGCAGTGCACAGGGTTACTATGGCTACGCCTTC
TRBJ2-3	TRBV15	TRBD2	NA	CATANRDRGAWTSGTTSTDTQYF	TGTGCCACCGCAAACCGGGACAGGGGTGCGTGGACTAGCGGGACTACTAGCACAGATACGCAGTATTTT
TRBJ1-1	TRBV15	TRBD1	NA	CATSRFPGGLNTEAFF	TGTGCCACCAGCAGGTTCCCAGGGGGATTAAACACTGAAGCTTTCTTT
TRBJ1-6	TRBV5-1	TRBD1	NA	CASSATGTDNSPLHF	TGCGCCAGCAGCGCAACCGGGACAGATAATTCACCCCTCCACTTT
TRBJ2-2	TRBV5-1	NA	NA	CASSLDETGNTGELFF	TGCGCCAGCAGCTTGGATGAGACAGGGAACACCGGGGAGCTGTTTTTT
TRBJ1-1	TRBV18	TRBD1	NA	CASSIGQGNTEAFF	TGTGCCAGCTCAATAGGACAGGGGAACACTGAAGCTTTCTTT
TRBJ2-2	TRBV18	NA	NA	CASSRTPMEAGELFF	TGTGCCAGCTCACGGACCCCGATGGAGGCCGGGGAGCTGTTTTTT
TRBJ2-1	TRBV5-6	TRBD2	once	CASSFGLAGDNEQFF	TGTGCCAGCAGTTTCGGACTAGCGGGAGACAATGAGCAGTTCTTC
TRBJ2-3	TRBV27	TRBD2	NA	CASSSRTSWWGTDTQYF	TGTGCCAGCAGTTCCCGGACTAGCTGGTGGGGCACAGATACGCAGTATTTT
TRBJ1-6	TRBV6-6	NA	NA	CATQGGANSPLHF	TGTGCCACTCAGGGTGGGGCCAATTCACCCCTCCACTTT
TRBJ2-1	TRBV5-1	NA	NA	CASTTLLAQNEQFF	TGCGCCAGCACCACCCTTCTAGCGCAGAATGAGCAGTTCTTC
TRBJ2-1	TRBV9	TRBD2	NA	CASSVELAGYNEQFF	TGTGCCAGCAGCGTAGAACTAGCGGGTTACAATGAGCAGTTCTTC
TRBJ2-3	TRBV4-1	TRBD2	NA	CASSQGLAGNTDTQYF	TGCGCCAGCAGCCAGGGACTAGCGGGAAACACAGATACGCAGTATTTT
TRBJ2-7	TRBV5-5	NA	NA	CASSSTGEQYF	TGTGCCAGCAGCTCCACAGGGGAGCAGTACTTC
TRBJ2-1	TRBV30	TRBD2	NA	CAWSLGLAGANEQFF	TGTGCCTGGAGTCTTGGACTAGCGGGAGCCAATGAGCAGTTCTTC
TRBJ2-2	TRBV4-3	NA	few	CASSQTLATTGELFF	TGCGCCAGCAGCCAAACACTAGCTACCACCGGGGAGCTGTTTTTT
TRBJ2-7	TRBV4-1	TRBD1	once	CASSQPTPGQGISYEQYF	TGCGCCAGCAGCCAACCAACGCCGGGACAGGGGATCTCCTACGAGCAGTACTTC
TRBJ2-1	TRBV18	TRBD2	NA	CASSPLLAGVINEQFF	TGTGCCAGCTCACCACTACTAGCGGGAGTAATAAATGAGCAGTTCTTC
TRBJ1-2	TRBV2	TRBD1	NA	CASSGDRVVANYGYTF	TGTGCCAGCAGTGGGGACAGGGTCGTAGCTAACTATGGCTACACCTTC
TRBJ2-5	TRBV11-2	TRBD1	NA	CASSGYLTGMGEQYF	TGTGCCAGCAGCGGATATTTGACAGGGATGGGGGAGCAGTACTTC
TRBJ2-7	TRBV27	TRBD2	NA	CASRSLGLVPYEQYF	TGTGCCAGCAGGTCATTGGGACTAGTTCCTTACGAGCAGTACTTC